The T cell receptor beta chain described here comes from a study of T cells of healthy individuals. This clonotype was detected a few times. One entry per CDR3 protein, called by TCRdb with MiXCR from the 5' RACE reads. The data hold about 100,000 distinct CDR3 sequences, with approximately 15% observed a single time. This receptor was obtained from a human donor in good health.

The CDR3 nucleotides are TGCGCCAGCAGCCTCCGAACAATGATGAACACTGAAGCTTTCTTT. Translated, it gives CASSLRTMMNTEAFF. The chain uses TRBV4-1 and TRBJ1-1, with D hard to call. Between the trimmed V and J ends, which lost 4 bases and 0 bases, there was a span of 12 bases. In germline, CDR1 is MGHRA, CDR2 YSYEKL. CDR3 length: 15 residues.